The present TCR beta chain was sequenced within a study of CD8 T cells in Susac syndrome. Overall study context: Sequenced Susac syndrome patients included more than five with clinically active disease and eight in remission.

RNA was extracted with the RNeasy kit, and a quantity of about 0.45 to 1 ug was reverse transcribed using random hexamers. An immunoSEQ multiplex PCR amplified TCR beta CDR3 over 54 Vbeta and 13 Jbeta. TCRdb fed the immunoSEQ multiplex PCR reads into MiXCR, producing one record per CDR3 protein. The sample holds over 150,000 distinct CDR3 sequences; 85% to 95% are singletons and the top ten take 0.099%. Notes on the study in general: The study conceded that relatively few individuals underwent its TCR sequencing and HLA analysis.

A word on this clonotype: Its antigen is not identified.

The Susac syndrome patients fit the recently defined diagnostic criteria for definite or probable disease. This clonotype originated in a human donor with Susac syndrome. Material for sequencing was CD4+ T cells from PBMCs.

The CDR3 DNA reads TGTGCCAGCAGGGAGAAGGGACTAGCTAAGAACACCGGGGAGCTGTTTTTT. The encoded protein is CASREKGLAKNTGELFF. V gene TRBV28 combines with J gene TRBJ2-2, with 9 nucleotides matching TRBD2. Germline CDR1 and CDR2: MDHEN and SYDVKM. This CDR3 is built from 17 residues. The V and J ends lost 6 bases and 1 base, in that order; junction bases with no gene match: 9.